This T cell receptor beta chain was documented in a study of T cell responses to AZD1222 COVID-19 vaccine. Method: immunoSEQ multiplex PCR; TCRdb's copy keeps in-frame clones and lacks some. The sample contains 100,000 to 150,000 clones, 70% to 90% of which appear only once. Trimming left V 6 bases short and J 9 bases short, with 12 bases between. The CDR3 spans 11 residues. Looked up from germline, CDR1 is DFQATT and CDR2 is SNEGSKA (reference sequence). The J gene is TRBJ2-1, the V gene TRBV20-1; either TRBD1 or TRBD2 may fit D (5 bases each). This TCR was sampled from an adult in good health. Source: peripheral blood, taken on day 0 of AZD1222 vaccination. The CDR3 loop is CSARAGTEQFF. CDR3 bases: TGCAGTGCCCGAGCAGGGACTGAGCAGTTCTTC.